What follows describes a single T cell receptor beta chain. Antigen specificity is unknown. These data come from a study of T cell responses to AZD1222 COVID-19 vaccine. Generated by immunoSEQ multiplex PCR, the TCRdb table keeps only in-frame clones and is missing some. The sample lists just under 85,000 clones; roughly 83% were seen once. Study conclusions and caveats: There were vaccine-associated CD4 TCRs across spike, dominant at 160-218 and 743-854. Among the donors, most were white British and more were female, and clonal diversity was possibly underestimated.

Germline CDR1 and CDR2: SGHNT and YENEEA. The CDR3 is 16 amino acids. V lost 5 bases, J lost 4 bases, and 7 bases stayed unmatched. The sequence was collected from an adult in good health. The chain carries TRBV11-3 and TRBJ2-3; TRBD2 agrees at 12 bases. This material consisted of peripheral blood, taken on day 0 of AZD1222 vaccination. This chain's CDR3 is CASSLSLAGGSDTQYF. The CDR3 nucleotides are TGTGCCAGCAGCCTCTCACTAGCGGGAGGATCAGATACGCAGTATTTT.